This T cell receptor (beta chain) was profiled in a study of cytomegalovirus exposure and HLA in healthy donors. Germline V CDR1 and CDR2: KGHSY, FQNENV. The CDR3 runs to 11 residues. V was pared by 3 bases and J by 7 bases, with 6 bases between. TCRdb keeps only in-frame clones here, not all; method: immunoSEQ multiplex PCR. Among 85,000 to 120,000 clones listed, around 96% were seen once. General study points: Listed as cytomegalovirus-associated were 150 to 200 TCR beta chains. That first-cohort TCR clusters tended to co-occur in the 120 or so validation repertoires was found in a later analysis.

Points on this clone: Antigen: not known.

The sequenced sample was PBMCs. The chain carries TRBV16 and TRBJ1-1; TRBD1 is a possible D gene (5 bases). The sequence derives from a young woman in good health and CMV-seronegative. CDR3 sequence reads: CASSQGGEAFF. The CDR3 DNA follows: TGTGCCAGCAGCCAGGGGGGTGAAGCTTTCTTT. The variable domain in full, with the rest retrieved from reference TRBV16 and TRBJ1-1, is GEEVAQTPKHLVRGEGQKAKLYCAPIKGHSYVFWYQQVLKNEFKFLISFQNENVFDETGMPKERFSAKCLPNSPCSLEIQATKLEDSAVYFCASSQGGEAFFGQGTRLTVV.